A selection of T cell receptor beta chains follows, all from one sample in a study of blood T cell repertoires in COVID-19. The table came from immunoSEQ multiplex PCR; TCRdb's copy has only in-frame clones and leaves some out. The table has approximately 58,000 clones, 60% to 80% seen once. The sample was peripheral blood. Source of these receptors: a man between 65 and 80 years old with active or convalescent COVID-19. CDR3s include the opening cysteine and the closing phenylalanine or tryptophan. The D gene is left open where the match is weak. Clone size is given for some rows only: seen once, a few or many times, or a class if the clone is expanded.

18 | TRBJ1-5 | TRBV4-3 | - | TRBD1 | CASSQDAAGGAGYQPQHF | TGCGCCAGCAGCCAAGATGCTGCAGGGGGCGCGGGTTATCAGCCCCAGCATTTT
13 | TRBJ2-1 | TRBV18 | - | - | CASSPRSGNEQFF | TGTGCCAGCTCACCAAGGTCGGGGAATGAGCAGTTCTTC
14 | TRBJ1-2 | TRBV6-2/TRBV6-3 | few | - | CASSSGVESYGYTF | TGTGCCAGCAGTTCAGGGGTTGAATCCTATGGCTACACCTTC
14 | TRBJ1-6 | TRBV28 | few | - | CASTIRANNSPLHF | TGTGCCAGCACAATCAGGGCCAATAATTCACCCCTCCACTTT
15 | TRBJ2-1 | TRBV4-1 | - | TRBD2 | CASSPSSGADNEQFF | TGCGCCAGCAGTCCTTCTAGCGGGGCTGATAATGAGCAGTTCTTC
13 | TRBJ2-5 | TRBV12-3/TRBV12-4 | - | TRBD2 | CASSWREQETQYF | TGTGCCAGCAGTTGGCGGGAGCAAGAGACCCAGTACTTC
13 | TRBJ1-1 | TRBV7-9 | - | - | CASSFNLNTEAFF | TGTGCCAGCAGCTTTAATTTGAACACTGAAGCTTTCTTT
12 | TRBJ2-7 | TRBV12-5 | - | - | CASGYSIYEQYF | TGTGCTAGTGGTTACTCAATCTACGAGCAGTACTTC
14 | TRBJ1-6 | TRBV19 | few | TRBD1 | CASSPGTGGSPLHF | TGTGCCAGTAGTCCAGGGACAGGCGGTTCACCCCTCCACTTT
13 | TRBJ2-5 | TRBV11-3 | - | - | CASSLVWQGTQYF | TGTGCCAGCAGCTTAGTATGGCAGGGGACCCAGTACTTC
11 | TRBJ2-2 | TRBV9 | few | - | CASSVHGELFF | TGTGCCAGCAGCGTTCACGGGGAGCTGTTTTTT
15 | TRBJ2-7 | TRBV13 | - | - | CASSLLGAPDGEQYF | TGTGCCAGCAGCTTACTTGGGGCACCGGATGGGGAGCAGTACTTC
13 | TRBJ1-1 | TRBV3-1/TRBV3-2 | - | - | CASSQSRGTEAFF | TGTGCCAGCAGCCAGTCCCGAGGGACTGAAGCTTTCTTT
14 | TRBJ2-3 | TRBV7-2 | - | - | CASSTGLSTDTQYF | TGTGCCAGCAGCACGGGACTGAGCACAGATACGCAGTATTTT
9 | TRBJ1-2 | TRBV19 | - | - | CATFYGYTF | TGTGCCACCTTTTATGGCTACACCTTC
17 | TRBJ1-6 | TRBV9 | - | - | CASSPGGRRSYNSPLHF | TGTGCCAGCAGCCCCGGGGGTCGGCGTTCCTATAATTCACCCCTCCACTTT
17 | TRBJ1-6 | TRBV4-3 | - | - | CASSQDYLSSYNSPLHF | TGCGCCAGCAGCCAAGACTACTTGAGCTCCTATAATTCACCCCTCCACTTT
14 | TRBJ1-1 | TRBV2 | - | TRBD1 | CASSEEEGAAEAFF | TGTGCCAGCAGTGAAGAAGAGGGGGCCGCTGAAGCTTTCTTT
14 | TRBJ1-1 | TRBV7-9 | - | TRBD1 | CASSLGQGAAEAFF | TGTGCCAGCAGCTTAGGGCAGGGGGCTGCTGAAGCTTTCTTT
17 | TRBJ1-2 | TRBV18 | once | - | CASSPRDTDSTNYGYTF | TGTGCCAGCTCACCCCGGGACACAGACTCCACTAACTATGGCTACACCTTC
13 | TRBJ1-1 | TRBV6-6 | few | TRBD1 | CASTGTARTEAFF | TGTGCCAGCACCGGGACAGCGAGGACTGAAGCTTTCTTT
12 | TRBJ2-5 | TRBV13 | - | - | CASSLSKETQYF | TGTGCCAGCAGCTTGTCAAAAGAGACCCAGTACTTC
15 | TRBJ2-7 | TRBV6-2/TRBV6-3 | - | - | CASSYRQGSPSEQYF | TGTGCCAGCAGTTATCGTCAGGGATCTCCCTCCGAGCAGTACTTC
16 | TRBJ1-4 | TRBV15 | - | - | CATSRGGAGPNEKLFF | TGTGCCACCAGCAGGGGCGGGGCAGGGCCTAATGAAAAACTGTTTTTT
14 | TRBJ1-6 | TRBV13 | - | TRBD1 | CASSSQGAGSPLHF | TGTGCCAGCAGCTCCCAGGGGGCCGGATCACCCCTCCACTTT
17 | TRBJ2-3 | TRBV6-6 | - | TRBD2 | CASSQRYSGDGTDTQYF | TGTGCCAGCAGTCAGAGATATAGCGGGGACGGCACAGATACGCAGTATTTT
14 | TRBJ1-1 | TRBV2 | - | - | CASSEGLSGTEAFF | TGTGCCAGCAGTGAAGGACTCTCGGGGACTGAAGCTTTCTTT
15 | TRBJ2-3 | TRBV5-1 | - | TRBD2 | CASSFLRGETDTQYF | TGCGCCAGCAGCTTTTTGCGGGGGGAGACAGATACGCAGTATTTT
14 | TRBJ1-3 | TRBV29-1 | - | TRBD1 | CSVDFQGAGNTIYF | TGCAGCGTTGATTTCCAGGGGGCTGGAAACACCATATATTTT
13 | TRBJ1-2 | TRBV27 | - | TRBD1 | CATKDRFGDGYTF | TGTGCCACTAAGGACAGGTTTGGGGATGGCTACACCTTC
17 | TRBJ1-1 | TRBV18 | - | - | CASSRGQALGTNTEAFF | TGTGCCAGCAGCAGAGGGCAGGCTTTGGGAACGAACACTGAAGCTTTCTTT
13 | TRBJ2-7 | TRBV24-1 | - | TRBD2 | CATRQQREHEQYF | TGTGCCACCAGACAACAGCGGGAGCACGAGCAGTACTTC
12 | TRBJ2-7 | TRBV11-2 | - | - | CASSLESYEQYF | TGTGCCAGCAGCTTAGAGAGCTACGAGCAGTACTTC
15 | TRBJ2-7 | TRBV5-1 | - | TRBD1 | CASSPNRQGAGEQYF | TGCGCCAGCAGCCCGAACCGGCAGGGGGCGGGTGAGCAGTACTTC
13 | TRBJ1-1 | TRBV12-3/TRBV12-4 | - | - | CASSPRKNTEAFF | TGTGCCAGCAGCCCGAGAAAGAACACTGAAGCTTTCTTT
16 | TRBJ2-5 | TRBV4-3 | - | - | CASSQESGRYQETQYF | TGCGCCAGCAGCCAAGAGTCAGGTCGATACCAAGAGACCCAGTACTTC
14 | TRBJ2-3 | TRBV5-8 | - | TRBD1 | CASSRRTGSDTQYF | TGTGCCAGCAGCCGTAGGACAGGATCAGATACGCAGTATTTT
15 | TRBJ2-2 | TRBV27 | - | TRBD2 | CASKLAGGFTGELFF | TGTGCCAGCAAACTAGCGGGAGGGTTCACCGGGGAGCTGTTTTTT
15 | TRBJ1-2 | TRBV4-1 | - | - | CASSQDLGQSRGYTF | TGCGCCAGCAGCCAAGACTTGGGGCAGTCGCGGGGCTACACCTTC
14 | TRBJ2-1 | TRBV2 | - | - | CASQGLQYSNEQFF | TGTGCCAGCCAGGGACTCCAATATAGTAATGAGCAGTTCTTC
12 | TRBJ2-7 | TRBV12-3/TRBV12-4 | - | TRBD1 | CASSLTGAEQYF | TGTGCCAGCAGTTTAACAGGGGCCGAGCAGTACTTC
13 | TRBJ1-1 | TRBV18 | - | - | CASSPTGNTEAFF | TGTGCCAGCTCACCCACAGGTAACACTGAAGCTTTCTTT
15 | TRBJ2-7 | TRBV6-5 | - | TRBD1 | CASSSWTGAAYEQYF | TGTGCCAGCAGTTCGTGGACAGGAGCAGCCTACGAGCAGTACTTC
15 | TRBJ2-5 | TRBV7-3 | - | TRBD1 | CASSYGTGGQETQYF | TGTGCCAGCAGCTATGGGACAGGGGGCCAAGAGACCCAGTACTTC
13 | TRBJ2-7 | TRBV29-1 | - | - | CSGGGTESYEQYF | TGCAGCGGAGGAGGGACAGAAAGCTACGAGCAGTACTTC
15 | TRBJ2-2 | TRBV5-1 | - | TRBD1 | CASSTRQGDAGELFF | TGCGCCAGCAGCACTAGACAGGGAGACGCCGGGGAGCTGTTTTTT